A selection of T cell receptor beta chains follows, all from one sample in a study of prognosis after radiotherapy for stage I lung cancer. One entry per CDR3 protein, called by TCRdb with MiXCR from the multiplex PCR reads. The sample records about 14,000 distinct CDR3 sequences, 56% being singletons. Sequences were derived from PBMCs, sampled before or after stereotactic body radiation therapy (not recorded which). These TCRs come from a donor aged 50 or older with non-small cell lung cancer. CDR3s include the opening cysteine and the closing phenylalanine or tryptophan. Each record gives: J gene, D gene, clone size, V gene, CDR3 DNA, CDR3 protein. The D gene is left open where the match is weak. For some rows the clone size is stated as once, few or many, or as a class when expanded; others skip it.

TRBJ2-1 - few TRBV18 TGTGCCAGCTCACCAACGGTAAGCGATGAGCAGTTCTTC CASSPTVSDEQFF
TRBJ1-5 TRBD1 - TRBV6-2/TRBV6-3 TGTGCCAGCAGCAAGACAGGGGGCGCGGGTCAGCCACAGCATTTT CASSKTGGAGQPQHF
TRBJ1-1 - - TRBV20-1 TGCAGTGCTAGAATTCAGCTATCCACTGAAGCTTTCTTT CSARIQLSTEAFF
TRBJ2-2 - - TRBV4-2 TGTGCCAGCAGCCAAGATGGGCGGCAGAACACCGGGGAGCTGTTTTTT CASSQDGRQNTGELFF
TRBJ2-2 - once TRBV7-2 TGTGCCAGCAGCTTACGACAGAATAAGAACACCGGGGAGCTGTTTTTT CASSLRQNKNTGELFF
TRBJ2-7 - medium-sized TRBV7-6 TGTGCCAGCAGCTTAGCGCGTCGACAGTTCTCCTACGAGCAGTACTTC CASSLARRQFSYEQYF
TRBJ1-1 - - TRBV20-1 TGCAGTGCTGACAGTTGGCTGAACACTGAAGCTTTCTTT CSADSWLNTEAFF
TRBJ1-1 TRBD1 many TRBV19 TGTGCCAGTAGAGCTCAACAGGGGACCGGGACTGAAGCTTTCTTT CASRAQQGTGTEAFF
TRBJ2-1 - many TRBV9 TGTGCCAGCAGCCCCCCGGGGAATATGGGGGCCAATGAGCAGTTCTTC CASSPPGNMGANEQFF
TRBJ2-5 TRBD1 many TRBV7-2 TGTGCCAGCAGCGGGGGACAGTACCAAGAGACCCAGTACTTC CASSGGQYQETQYF
TRBJ2-7 - - TRBV6-2/TRBV6-3 TGTGCCAGCTATCAGGGTAGCGGTAACTCCTACGAGCAGTACTTC CASYQGSGNSYEQYF
TRBJ1-2 - - TRBV29-1 TGCATCGGGGGGGAGGGGAACTATGTCTACACCTTC CIGGEGNYVYTF
TRBJ2-7 - - TRBV6-9 TGTGCCAGCGGTTTGAGGGCCTCCGGAGTCTACGAGCAGTACTTC CASGLRASGVYEQYF
TRBJ1-6 - - TRBV28 TGTGCCAGCAGTTTAACGGTTAGGTCACCCCTCCACTTT CASSLTVRSPLHF
TRBJ2-1 TRBD2 many TRBV29-1 TGCAGCGTTCCTTTGACGAGCCAGCGGGGGGGATCCTACAATGAGCAGTTCTTC CSVPLTSQRGGSYNEQFF
TRBJ2-7 - - TRBV6-1 TGTGCCAGTAATTGGGGGTATCCATACGAGCAGTACTTC CASNWGYPYEQYF
TRBJ2-1 - medium-sized TRBV4-1 TGCGCCAGCAGCCAAGATCCTCGGCAACCGGGGCAGTTCTTC CASSQDPRQPGQFF
TRBJ1-1 - medium-sized TRBV9 TGTGCCAGCAGCGTAGGGTCGACAGGGAACACTGAAGCTTTCTTT CASSVGSTGNTEAFF
TRBJ2-5 TRBD2 many TRBV25-1 TGTGCCAGCAGTGAATTAGCGGGGGGGCGACGGGAGACCCAGTACTTC CASSELAGGRRETQYF
TRBJ2-7 - - TRBV11-2 TGTGCCAGCAGCTTAGAAGGGGGACTCTCCTACGAGCAGTACTTC CASSLEGGLSYEQYF
TRBJ2-3 TRBD2 many TRBV20-1 TGCAGTGCCTCCACCTTCATCCCGGGACTAGCAGCAGATACGCAGTATTTT CSASTFIPGLAADTQYF
TRBJ2-2 - - TRBV2 TGTGCCAGCATCCGGCTGGTCACCGGGGAGCTGTTTTTT CASIRLVTGELFF
TRBJ2-1 TRBD2 many TRBV5-4 TGTGCCAGCAGCAGTACTAGCGGGAGGGCCGGAGAGCAGTTCTTC CASSSTSGRAGEQFF
TRBJ1-2 TRBD1 medium-sized TRBV4-1 TGCGCCAGCAGCCGGATTCAGGGGGATGGCTACACCTTC CASSRIQGDGYTF
TRBJ2-7 TRBD1 - TRBV7-9 TGTGCCAGCATCACCTCAACCGGGACAGGTCTTTACGAGCAGTACTTC CASITSTGTGLYEQYF
TRBJ1-4 - - TRBV5-1 TGCGCCAGCAGCTTGGGGGAGGCGAGAAAACTGTTTTTT CASSLGEARKLFF
TRBJ2-7 - medium-sized TRBV19 TGTGCCAGTAGTATGCAGGGCCCCTACGAGCAGTACTTC CASSMQGPYEQYF
TRBJ2-5 - - TRBV24-1 TGTGCCACCAGTGATGGTGGAGAGACCCATTACTTC CATSDGGETHYF
TRBJ2-7 - medium-sized TRBV7-2 TGTGCCAGCAGCTCAGAGTACGAGCAGTACTTC CASSSEYEQYF
TRBJ2-3 TRBD2 - TRBV7-3 TGTGCCAGCAGCTCTAGCGGGGTAACGGGAGATACGCAGTATTTT CASSSSGVTGDTQYF
TRBJ1-1 - - TRBV6-1 TGTGCCAGCAGTTACTCTATTTCGGAGACGTGGAGCACTCAAGCTTTCTTT CASSYSISETWSTQAFF
TRBJ2-1 - medium-sized TRBV12-3/TRBV12-4 TGTGCCAGCAGTCCGGGACACTACAATGAGCAGTTCTTC CASSPGHYNEQFF
TRBJ1-4 - many TRBV5-5 TGTGCCAGCAGCTACAGCGGGGATAATGAAAAACTGTTTTTT CASSYSGDNEKLFF
TRBJ2-7 - - TRBV20-1 TGCAGTTCCGAGGGATGGGGGCGGACCTACGAGCAGTACTTC CSSEGWGRTYEQYF
TRBJ1-3 - - TRBV11-2 - CASSWVASGNTIYF
TRBJ2-6 - many TRBV9 TGTGCCAGCAGCGTAGGGGTATTTCGAAGCTCTGGGGCCAACGTCCTGACTTTC CASSVGVFRSSGANVLTF
TRBJ2-3 TRBD2 - TRBV24-1 TGTGCCACCAGTGATTTTGGCGGGAGGGCCCGTGGTGATACGCAGTATTTT CATSDFGGRARGDTQYF
TRBJ2-1 TRBD2 many TRBV27 TGTGCCAGCAGACCCTCGACTAGCGGGAGCCTGGGGAATGAGCAGTTCTTC CASRPSTSGSLGNEQFF
TRBJ1-2 TRBD1 - TRBV28 TGTGCCAGCGGGGGCTTTGGGCAGGGGGTCTATGGCTACACCTTC CASGGFGQGVYGYTF
TRBJ2-3 - medium-sized TRBV11-3 TGTGCCAGCAGCTTAGAATTAGGCGGGACAAGCACAGATACGCAGTATTTT CASSLELGGTSTDTQYF
TRBJ1-5 TRBD1 - TRBV6-1 TGTGCCAGTGATACAGGGGTCAATCAGCCCCGGTATTTT CASDTGVNQPRYF
TRBJ2-1 - many TRBV6-1 TGTGCCAGCACTTTAGGAGGTGGTGGTTACAATGAGCAGTTCTTC CASTLGGGGYNEQFF
TRBJ2-6 - - TRBV7-3 TGTGCCAGCAGCTTAACGGGCAGGGCTGGTTGGTCCAACGTCCTGACTTTC CASSLTGRAGWSNVLTF
TRBJ1-2 - many TRBV29-1 TGCAGCGTTGAGGACCAGGACATCTATGGCTACACCTTC CSVEDQDIYGYTF
TRBJ1-3 - once TRBV9 TGTGCCAGCAGCGTAGAGGGAGCCTCTGGAAACACCATATATTTT CASSVEGASGNTIYF
TRBJ2-7 TRBD1 many TRBV5-4 TGTGCCAGCAGCTCCGGACAGGGCTACGAGCAGTACTTC CASSSGQGYEQYF